The present TCR beta chain was sequenced within a study of T cell responses to AZD1222 COVID-19 vaccine. CDR3 length: 11 residues. Looked up from germline, CDR1 is DFQATT and CDR2 is SNEGSKA (reference sequence). Sequenced by immunoSEQ multiplex PCR; TCRdb stores in-frame clones only, minus some. This table has some 98,000 clones, 88% appearing once. Investigators merged groups given second doses at roughly 4 or roughly 12 weeks. The TCR originated in an adult who received the AZD1222 COVID-19 vaccine. The gene calls are TRBV20-1 and TRBJ2-3; D is uncertain. This sample comprised peripheral blood, obtained 28 days after the second AZD1222 dose. CDR3 residues: CSPPVADTQYF. CDR3 nucleotides: TGCAGCCCACCCGTCGCAGATACGCAGTATTTT.